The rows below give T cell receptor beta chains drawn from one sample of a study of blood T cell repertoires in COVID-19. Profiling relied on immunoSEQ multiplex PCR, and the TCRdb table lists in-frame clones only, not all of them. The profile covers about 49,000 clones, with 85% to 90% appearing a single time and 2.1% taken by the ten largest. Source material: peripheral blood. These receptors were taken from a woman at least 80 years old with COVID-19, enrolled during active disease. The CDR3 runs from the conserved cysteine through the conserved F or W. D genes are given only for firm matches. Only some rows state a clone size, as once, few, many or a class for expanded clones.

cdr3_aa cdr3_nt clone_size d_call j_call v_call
CASSPGDYETQYF TGCGCCAGCAGCCCCGGGGACTATGAGACCCAGTACTTC NA TRBD2 TRBJ2-5 TRBV5-1
CASSLRAGRTGELFF TGTGCCAGCAGTTTGAGAGCGGGTCGGACCGGGGAGCTGTTTTTT NA NA TRBJ2-2 TRBV28
CASSATGTGDTEAFF TGTGCCAGCAGCGCCACCGGGACAGGGGACACTGAAGCTTTCTTT NA TRBD1 TRBJ1-1 TRBV11-3
CASSNTGVGAFF TGTGCCAGCAGTAACACGGGGGTCGGAGCTTTCTTT few NA TRBJ1-1 TRBV6-5
CASSRDNRGRPGQPQHF TGTGCCAGTAGTAGAGACAACAGGGGGCGCCCTGGTCAGCCCCAGCATTTT few TRBD1 TRBJ1-5 TRBV19
CASSSGNGNTIYF TGTGCCAGCAGCTCAGGGAACGGAAACACCATATATTTT NA NA TRBJ1-3 TRBV3-1/TRBV3-2
CASSLDGLLGSMNTEAFF TGCGCCAGCAGCTTGGATGGCCTTCTGGGCAGCATGAACACTGAAGCTTTCTTT NA NA TRBJ1-1 TRBV5-1
CASRGQFSMAEAFF TGTGCCAGTAGGGGACAGTTTAGTATGGCTGAAGCTTTCTTT NA TRBD1 TRBJ1-1 TRBV19
CASKRYGDSYNEQFF TGTGCCAGCAAGAGGTATGGAGACTCCTACAATGAGCAGTTCTTC NA NA TRBJ2-1 TRBV7-2
CASSDLTGSWNYGYTF TGTGCCAGCAGTGACCTAACAGGGTCGTGGAACTATGGCTACACCTTC NA NA TRBJ1-2 TRBV28
CASSLRSEQYF TGTGCCAGCAGTTTACGTTCCGAGCAGTACTTC NA NA TRBJ2-7 TRBV28
CASSSGRGVGEKLFF TGTGCCAGCAGTTCGGGCAGGGGGGTGGGCGAAAAACTGTTTTTT NA TRBD1 TRBJ1-4 TRBV6-5
CASSNSGSGTDTQYF TGTGCCAGCAGTAATAGCGGGAGCGGGACAGATACGCAGTATTTT NA TRBD2 TRBJ2-3 TRBV6-5
CASSTGNNQPQHF TGTGCCAGCTCAACGGGTAATAATCAGCCCCAGCATTTT NA NA TRBJ1-5 TRBV18
CASRGNTGLMNSPLHF TGTGCCAGCAGGGGAAACACAGGGCTAATGAATTCACCCCTCCACTTT NA NA TRBJ1-6 TRBV9
CAISDQGLYNQPQHF TGTGCCATCAGTGACCAGGGCCTATACAATCAGCCCCAGCATTTT NA NA TRBJ1-5 TRBV10-3
CASSVSGGPSSYNEQFF TGTGCCAGCAGTGTTAGCGGGGGCCCAAGCTCCTACAATGAGCAGTTCTTC once TRBD2 TRBJ2-1 TRBV2
CASSPGAGGEAFF TGTGCCAGCTCACCAGGGGCCGGGGGGGAAGCTTTCTTT NA NA TRBJ1-1 TRBV18
CASSLRAGEGNQPQHF TGTGCCAGCAGCTTAAGGGCAGGGGAAGGCAATCAGCCCCAGCATTTT NA NA TRBJ1-5 TRBV7-2
CASTGDSTTNYGYTF TGTGCCAGCACGGGTGACAGCACGACTAACTATGGCTACACCTTC NA NA TRBJ1-2 TRBV25-1
CASTSGKTAWWFFYGYTF TGCGCCAGCACATCCGGGAAAACCGCCTGGTGGTTTTTCTATGGCTACACCTTC NA NA TRBJ1-2 TRBV23-1
CASSSEPKEEQYF TGTGCCAGCAGCTCGGAGCCTAAGGAAGAGCAGTACTTC NA NA TRBJ2-7 TRBV7-2
CASSESGREGYTF TGTGCCAGCAGTGAAAGCGGGAGAGAGGGCTACACCTTC NA NA TRBJ1-2 TRBV2
CSVLSGSSSYNEQFF TGCAGCGTTCTTAGCGGGTCCAGCTCCTACAATGAGCAGTTCTTC NA TRBD2 TRBJ2-1 TRBV29-1
CASSLLDRGNNSPLHF TGTGCCAGCTCACTTCTGGACAGGGGTAATAATTCACCCCTCCACTTT NA TRBD1 TRBJ1-6 TRBV18
CASSPAGLARGEQYF TGTGCCAGCAGCCCCGCCGGACTAGCTCGTGGAGAGCAGTACTTC NA TRBD2 TRBJ2-7 TRBV28
CASSLYPTGVEGTDTQYF TGTGCCAGCAGTTTATACCCGACAGGGGTTGAGGGCACAGATACGCAGTATTTT NA TRBD1 TRBJ2-3 TRBV28